This T cell receptor beta chain was captured in a study of OX40 agonist ivuxolimab in advanced cancers. In the study overall: With ivuxolimab, an agonistic anti-OX40 (CD134) antibody, patients were treated. Of mixed ages from about 20 to 85 and averaging about 56 years, the group was about 80% male.

To note about this clone: What it binds is not known.

TCRdb's table, derived via immunoSEQ multiplex PCR, lists solely in-frame clones and lacks some. This table holds fewer than 100,000 clones, 86% found once. Study-wide findings and caveats: The mean number of expanded clones was higher in CD8+ T cells than in CD4+.

The CDR3 contains 15 residues. Germline CDR1 is SGHTA and CDR2 is FQGNSA. Between the trimmed V and J ends, which lost 5 bases and 7 bases, there was a span of 20 bases. The study sampled blood at baseline, cycle 4 day 1, and cycle 7 day 1. The material was CD4+ or CD8+ T cells sorted from blood, obtained in a trial of the OX40 agonist ivuxolimab. The chain combines TRBV7-2 with TRBJ1-2; the D gene is possibly TRBD1 (6 bases). This receptor was obtained from an adult with an advanced solid tumor such as melanoma, head and neck, liver or kidney cancer. The CDR3 reads CASSPYMGTHGGYTF. CDR3 nucleotide sequence: TGTGCCAGCAGCCCATATATGGGGACACATGGTGGCTACACCTTC.